The 27 T cell receptor beta chains listed next were all sequenced from one sample in a study of blood T cell repertoires in COVID-19. Method: immunoSEQ multiplex PCR; TCRdb's copy keeps in-frame clones and lacks some. The data hold 90,000 or so clones, with over 80% observed a single time. Sequencing was carried out using peripheral blood. The receptors were sampled from a human donor in a cohort sampled during active COVID-19.

The chain carries TRBV5-1 and TRBJ1-3, with D maybe TRBD1 (6 bases). The germline V gene encodes CDR1 SGHRS and CDR2 YFSETQ. CDR3 length: 14 residues. V shed 0 bases and J shed 4 bases, with 8 bases lying between them. CDR3 in amino acids: CASSLATGGNTIYF. The CDR3 DNA follows: TGCGCCAGCAGCTTGGCTACAGGGGGAAACACCATATATTTT.

Note on this clone: Mismatch with germline at one junction end may stem from a read error. The chain is built from TRBV27 and TRBJ2-3; D gene uncertain. Germline V gene sequence: CDR1 MNHEY, CDR2 SMNVEV (reference sequence). This CDR3 is built from 15 residues. The chain's CDR3 is CASSFSGPITNTQYF. In nucleotides, the CDR3 is TGTGCCAGCAGTTTCAGTGGGCCAATCACAAATACGCAGTATTTT.

This clone occurred a few times. The chain employs TRBV5-1 and TRBJ2-1; tentative D call: TRBD2 (6 bases). Germline loops: CDR1 SGHRS, CDR2 YFSETQ. Trimming removed 3 bases from V and 0 bases from J, with 19 bases in between. The CDR3 is 18 residues long. CDR3 residues: CASSSLGRETSSYNEQFF. The CDR3 coding sequence is TGCGCCAGCAGCTCTCTCGGGCGGGAAACGAGCTCCTACAATGAGCAGTTCTTC.

The gene calls are TRBV25-1 and TRBJ1-2; D call uncertain. Germline V lookup: CDR1 MGHDK, CDR2 SYGVNS. With 6 bases removed from V and 4 bases from J, the gap between germline ends came to 3 bases. This CDR3 has 10 amino acids. CDR3 nucleotide sequence: TGTGCCAGCAGCCGCTATGGCTACACCTTC. Translation gives CASSRYGYTF.

The rearrangement links TRBV4-3 to TRBJ2-7; 10 bases align to TRBD2. This CDR3 is 18 amino acids long. J was trimmed by 2 bases and V by 1 base; bases with no gene match: 11. Germline assignment: CDR1 LGHNA and CDR2 YSLEER. This CDR3 reads CASSQGLPGLARAYEQYF. The CDR3 coding sequence is TGCGCCAGCAGCCAAGGGTTACCGGGACTAGCGCGCGCCTACGAGCAGTACTTC.

This clone has more than one count but fewer than ten. This chain links TRBV5-1 with TRBJ2-7; D might be TRBD1 (5 bases). The V end lost 4 bases, the J end lost 4 bases, and 12 bases lay between the germline ends. The CDR3 loop spans 13 amino acids. The germline V gene encodes CDR1 SGHRS and CDR2 YFSETQ. In DNA form, the CDR3 reads TGCGCCAGCAGCCAGGGAAGTTCTTACGAGCAGTACTTC. Protein: CASSQGSSYEQYF.

V and J are TRBV7-2 and TRBJ1-3; 10 bases map to TRBD1. Germline CDR1 reads SGHTA; CDR2 reads FQGNSA. The CDR3 extends over 19 amino acids. V trimming: 2 bases; J trimming: 0 bases; junction bases outside the gene matches: 10. CDR3 amino acids: CASSLNPTGGSLSGNTIYF. CDR3 DNA: TGTGCCAGCAGCTTAAATCCGACAGGGGGCTCCCTCTCTGGAAACACCATATATTTT.

This clone was recorded once. The chain carries TRBV28 and TRBJ1-1, with 8 bases fitting TRBD1. V dropped 8 bases and J dropped 6; count of bases not matched to a gene: 11. The CDR3 contains 14 residues. The germline V gene has CDR1 MDHEN and CDR2 SYDVKM. CDR3 nucleotide sequence: TGTGCCAGCGGCAAACGGACAGGGAGCCCTGAAGCTTTCTTT. It yields the protein CASGKRTGSPEAFF.

The CDR3 bases are TGTGCCAGCAGCTTCAATTACCCTAGGGCCAACGTCCTGACTTTC. Its translation is CASSFNYPRANVLTF. This chain joins TRBV7-9 and TRBJ2-6; D call uncertain. The ends were cut back, 3 bases at V and 5 bases at J, with 11 bases in the middle. CDR1 and CDR2 from the germline V gene are SEHNR and FQNEAQ (reference sequence). The CDR3 is made up of 15 amino acids.

The V and J genes are TRBV30 and TRBJ2-5; the D is unclear. The CDR3 has 14 residues. The germline V gene has CDR1 GTSNPN and CDR2 SVGIG (reference sequence). V lost 2 bases, J lost 4 bases, and 14 bases lay in between. CDR3 coding DNA: TGTGCCTGGAGTCCTACGGGTCCACGAGAGACCCAGTACTTC. Its protein is CAWSPTGPRETQYF.

This clone is a singleton in its sample. The rearrangement joins TRBV5-1 to TRBJ2-2; D may be TRBD2 (7 bases). With 2 bases removed from V and 0 bases from J, the gap between germline ends came to 11 bases. The CDR3 runs 16 residues. Germline V gene sequence: CDR1 SGHRS, CDR2 YFSETQ. The CDR3 DNA reads TGCGCCAGCAGCTTTTTAGGGGGGGCGAACACCGGGGAGCTGTTTTTT. Its translation: CASSFLGGANTGELFF. Together with reference TRBV5-1 and TRBJ2-2, the CDR3 gives the full variable domain: KAGVTQTPRYLIKTRGQQVTLSCSPISGHRSVSWYQQTPGQGLQFLFEYFSETQRNKGNFPGRFSGRQFSNSRSEMNVSTLELGDSALYLCASSFLGGANTGELFFGEGSRLTVL.

The CDR3 sequence is CASSIGGQGASYEQYF. The CDR3 coding sequence is TGTGCCAGTAGTATCGGGGGACAGGGCGCATCCTACGAGCAGTACTTC. This chain uses TRBV19 with TRBJ2-7, with 9 bases that match TRBD1. V lost 3 bases, J lost 1 base, and 7 bases stayed unmatched. The germline V gene has CDR1 LNHDA and CDR2 SQIVND (reference sequence). CDR3 length: 16 amino acids. Variable domain in full (rest from reference TRBV19 and TRBJ2-7): DGGITQSPKYLFRKEGQNVTLSCEQNLNHDAMYWYRQDPGQGLRLIYYSQIVNDFQKGDIAEGYSVSREKKESFPLTVTSAQKNPTAFYLCASSIGGQGASYEQYFGPGTRLTVT.

The V gene is TRBV7-2, the J gene TRBJ1-2, with TRBD1 as a possible D gene (6 bases). CDR1 is SGHTA and CDR2 is FQGNSA in the germline V gene. Trimming cost V 1 base and J 8 bases, with 20 bases left between them. The CDR3 is 16 amino acids. CDR3 sequence (DNA): TGTGCCAGCAGCTTAGTCCCCGGGACACCCCTCGGGGGCTACACCTTC. Translation gives CASSLVPGTPLGGYTF.

The chain links TRBV19 to TRBJ2-2, with 7 bases aligning to TRBD1. Looked up from germline, CDR1 is LNHDA and CDR2 is SQIVND (reference sequence). V trimming: 10 bases; J trimming: 2 bases; junction bases outside the gene matches: 10. CDR3 length equals 15 residues. In DNA, the CDR3 is TGTGCCACCACCTGGGGGACAGTAAACACCGGGGAGCTGTTTTTT. This translates into CATTWGTVNTGELFF.

The chain recombines TRBV5-4 with TRBJ1-1; D may be TRBD1 (6 bases). The CDR3 runs 14 residues. Per germline, CDR1 SGHNT and CDR2 YYREEE (reference sequence). Trimming removed 0 bases at V and 1 base at J, with 7 bases between. CDR3 amino acids: CASSLGRGNTEAFF. The CDR3 DNA follows: TGTGCCAGCAGCTTGGGCAGGGGGAACACTGAAGCTTTCTTT.

The rearrangement joins TRBV5-1 to TRBJ2-7; 8 bases are shared with TRBD1. J lost 2 bases, V lost 3 bases, and 7 bases had no gene match. Germline CDR1 is SGHRS and CDR2 is YFSETQ. The CDR3 has 15 amino acids. The CDR3, as DNA: TGCGCCAGCAGCTGGACGACAGGGGAGACCTACGAGCAGTACTTC. This encodes CASSWTTGETYEQYF.

This clone appeared a single time. The chain joins TRBV5-1 to TRBJ2-3; 10 bases line up with TRBD1. This CDR3 is built from 16 residues. The germline V gene has CDR1 SGHRS and CDR2 YFSETQ. The J segment lost 1 base and the V segment lost 4 bases, leaving 6 bases of the junction unmatched. CDR3 bases: TGCGCCAGCAGCATCGGGACAGGGGACGGCACAGATACGCAGTATTTT. It encodes CASSIGTGDGTDTQYF. The variable domain in full, completed from reference TRBV5-1 and TRBJ2-3, reads KAGVTQTPRYLIKTRGQQVTLSCSPISGHRSVSWYQQTPGQGLQFLFEYFSETQRNKGNFPGRFSGRQFSNSRSEMNVSTLELGDSALYLCASSIGTGDGTDTQYFGPGTRLTVL.

This clone was observed a few times. The chain couples TRBV11-3 to TRBJ2-2; 10 bases fit TRBD2. Germline CDR1 is SGHNT and CDR2 is YENEEA. The CDR3 is made up of 16 amino acids. V gave up 5 bases and J gave up 4 bases; unmatched junction bases: 7. The CDR3 here is CASSKASGRGTGELFF. CDR3 bases: TGTGCCAGCAGCAAAGCTAGCGGGAGAGGCACCGGGGAGCTGTTTTTT.

V and J are TRBV2 and TRBJ1-6, with 11 positions matching TRBD1. The CDR3 is 20 residues long. The V gene end was trimmed by 2 bases and the J gene end by 0 bases; junction bases not matched to a gene: 9. Germline CDR1 reads SNHLY; CDR2 reads FYNNEI. The CDR3 protein is CASSEPTGQGGSSYNSPLHF. The CDR3 DNA reads as TGTGCCAGCAGTGAACCAACGGGACAGGGGGGGAGCTCCTATAATTCACCCCTCCACTTT.

Concerning this clone itself: The germline gene is not matched at one end of the junction; a read error may be the cause. The chain combines TRBV29-1 with TRBJ2-5, with 9 bases aligning to TRBD2. CDR1 SQVTM and CDR2 ANQGSEA come from the germline V gene. The CDR3 is made up of 15 amino acids. CDR3 residues: CSVEGGLALQETQYF. The CDR3 DNA follows: TGCAGCGTGGAAGGCGGACTAGCGCTCCAAGAGACCCAGTACTTC.

V usage is TRBV2 and J usage is TRBJ1-5; D possibly corresponds to TRBD1 (5 bases). The CDR3 is made up of 12 amino acids. The V gene lost 3 bases and the J gene lost 7 bases, with 7 bases spanning the gap. The germline V gene encodes CDR1 SNHLY and CDR2 FYNNEI. CDR3 DNA sequence: TGTGCCAGCAGTGAGGAGGGGCAGCCCCAGCATTTT. Protein: CASSEEGQPQHF.

The chain carries TRBV19 and TRBJ2-3, with TRBD2 identical over 8 bases. Per germline, CDR1 LNHDA and CDR2 SQIVND (reference sequence). The CDR3 is 14 amino acids. The junction had 5 bases not matched to a gene; V was cut back by 3 bases and J by 6 bases. The CDR3 loop reads CASSIGSGADTQYF. The DNA of the CDR3 is TGTGCCAGTAGTATCGGTAGCGGGGCTGATACGCAGTATTTT. The full variable domain, its missing parts supplied by reference TRBV19 and TRBJ2-3, is DGGITQSPKYLFRKEGQNVTLSCEQNLNHDAMYWYRQDPGQGLRLIYYSQIVNDFQKGDIAEGYSVSREKKESFPLTVTSAQKNPTAFYLCASSIGSGADTQYFGPGTRLTVL.

V gene TRBV5-1 combines with J gene TRBJ1-4, with 8 nucleotides matching TRBD1. V dropped 8 bases and J dropped 5; count of bases not matched to a gene: 5. Germline V gene sequence: CDR1 SGHRS, CDR2 YFSETQ. The CDR3 is made up of 13 amino acids. The CDR3 DNA follows: TGCGCCAGTCGACAGGGGCCGAATGAAAAACTGTTTTTT. Translation gives CASRQGPNEKLFF.

The J gene is TRBJ1-2, the V gene TRBV7-9, with D maybe TRBD1 (6 bases). V was pared by 5 bases and J by 8 bases, with 18 bases between. CDR1 and CDR2 (germline): SEHNR, FQNEAQ (reference sequence). The CDR3 totals 14 residues. CDR3 DNA sequence: TGTGCCAGCAGCCCTCGGCAGGGGCTCGAGGGCTACACCTTC. It specifies CASSPRQGLEGYTF.

The chain combines TRBV19 with TRBJ1-5, with D unclear. Germline assignment: CDR1 LNHDA and CDR2 SQIVND (reference sequence). The CDR3 extends over 16 amino acids. V was trimmed by 6 bases and J by 7 bases, leaving 22 bases between them. CDR3 loop: CASSAGWSGGSQPQHF. The CDR3 nucleotides read TGTGCCAGTAGCGCGGGTTGGTCGGGAGGATCCCAGCCCCAGCATTTT.

This clone was observed a single time. The chain has TRBV3-1 (or the pseudogene TRBV3-2) and TRBJ2-3; maybe TRBD1 (5 bases). The germline gives CDR1 LGHDT, CDR2 YNNKEL (reference sequence). This CDR3 has 14 amino acids. Trimming left V 1 base short and J 5 bases short, with 10 bases between. In nucleotides, the CDR3 is TGTGCCAGCAGCCAAGGGGGCGAGGTAGATACGCAGTATTTT. The encoded protein is CASSQGGEVDTQYF.

This chain connects TRBV10-1 to TRBJ1-3; no reliable D call. The ends were cut back, 0 bases at V and 2 bases at J, with 5 bases in the middle. Germline V gene sequence: CDR1 WNHNN, CDR2 SYGVQD (reference sequence). The CDR3 runs to 14 residues. The DNA of the CDR3 is TGCGCCAGCAGTGAGTCAAGCGCTGGAAACACCATATATTTT. It yields the protein CASSESSAGNTIYF.